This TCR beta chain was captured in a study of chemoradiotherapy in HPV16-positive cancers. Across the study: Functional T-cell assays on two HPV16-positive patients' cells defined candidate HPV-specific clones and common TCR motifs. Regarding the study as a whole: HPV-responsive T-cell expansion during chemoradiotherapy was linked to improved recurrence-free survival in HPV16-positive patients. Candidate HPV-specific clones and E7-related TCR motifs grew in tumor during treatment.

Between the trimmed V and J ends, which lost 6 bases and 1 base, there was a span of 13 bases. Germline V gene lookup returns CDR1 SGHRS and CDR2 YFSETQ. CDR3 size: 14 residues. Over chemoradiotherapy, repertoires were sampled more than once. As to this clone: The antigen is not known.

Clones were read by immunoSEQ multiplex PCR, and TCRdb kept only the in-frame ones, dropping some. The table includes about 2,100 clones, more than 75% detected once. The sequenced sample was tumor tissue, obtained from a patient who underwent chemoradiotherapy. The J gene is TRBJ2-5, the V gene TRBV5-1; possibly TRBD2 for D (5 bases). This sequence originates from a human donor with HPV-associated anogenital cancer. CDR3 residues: CASTEGSFQETQYF. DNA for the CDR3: TGCGCCAGCACTGAGGGATCGTTCCAAGAGACCCAGTACTTC.